What follows are 24 T cell receptor beta chains derived from one specimen sequenced in a study of blood T cells in healthy people across ages. It was with a sample-barcoded 5' primer and a J-beta primer mix that a second PCR of roughly 6 to 12 cycles was run. One entry per CDR3 protein, called by TCRdb with MiXCR from the 5' RACE reads. The table lists some 1 million distinct CDR3 sequences, 40% to 45% of them singletons. Sample: blood. Source of these receptors: a woman in her sixties in good health.

The gene calls are TRBV20-1 and TRBJ2-7; a weak D match, TRBD2 (6 bases). This CDR3 spans 11 amino acids. The V gene lost 6 bases and the J gene lost 4 bases, with 10 bases spanning the gap. Germline V gene data show CDR1 as DFQATT and CDR2 as SNEGSKA (reference sequence). The chain's CDR3 is CSALGRYEQYF. The CDR3 DNA follows: TGCAGTGCGTTAGGGAGGTACGAGCAGTACTTC.

Worth noting for this clonotype: A read error may account for a junction end that differs from germline. The J gene is TRBJ2-5, the V gene TRBV5-1, with D perhaps being TRBD1 or TRBD2 (6 bases each). The CDR3 spans 15 residues. Germline V lookup: CDR1 SGHRS, CDR2 YFSETQ. CDR3 in amino acids: CASSLDQGRWETQHF. CDR3 coding DNA: TGCGCCAGCAGCTTGGACCAGGGGAGGTGGGAGACCCAGCACTTC.

This clonotype has just one count. The V call is TRBV12-3 or TRBV12-4, the J call TRBJ2-1, with a tentative D call TRBD2 (6 bases). The CDR3 contains 13 residues. Trimming took 4 bases from V and 11 from J, leaving 15 bases between them. The CDR3 coding sequence is TGTGCCAGCAGTTCCCCTCGGGGGACGCAGCAGTTCTTC. It codes for CASSSPRGTQQFF.

The chain combines TRBV20-1 with TRBJ2-6; D is possibly TRBD2 (5 bases). V was clipped by 3 bases and J by 0 bases, with 9 bases between them. CDR3 length: 15 amino acids. Germline lookup yields CDR1 DFQATT and CDR2 SNEGSKA (reference sequence). For the CDR3, the DNA is TGCAGTGCTAGTCGGGGATACTCTGGGGCCAACGTCCTGACTTTC. Its translation: CSASRGYSGANVLTF.

This chain links TRBV20-1 with TRBJ2-5; TRBD2 matches 16 bases. Germline V gene sequence: CDR1 DFQATT, CDR2 SNEGSKA (reference sequence). V lost 4 bases, J lost 4 bases, and 12 bases stayed unmatched. The CDR3 is 18 amino acids. CDR3 in DNA: TGCAGTGCTACCCCGGGACTAGCGGGAGGGCCAGACGGAGAGACCCAGTACTTC. It specifies CSATPGLAGGPDGETQYF.

This clonotype was observed a few times. This rearrangement joins TRBV6-1 to TRBJ2-5; maybe TRBD2 (5 bases). CDR1 is MNHNS, CDR2 SASEGT, per germline. The CDR3 loop spans 18 amino acids. The V end lost 2 bases, the J end lost 11 bases, and 30 bases lay between the germline ends. CDR3 DNA sequence: TGTGCCAGCAGTGAATCGCGGAGTTCGGGCACGTCGGGTAGGGAGCAGTACTTC. Its protein product is CASSESRSSGTSGREQYF.

This clonotype has more than one count but fewer than ten. J is TRBJ2-3 and V is TRBV6-5, with unresolved D. The germline V gene has CDR1 MNHEY and CDR2 SVGAGI. V was clipped by 2 bases and J by 7 bases, with 13 bases between them. CDR3 length equals 14 residues. The CDR3 loop reads CASSYPYRPNTQYF. CDR3 bases: TGTGCCAGCAGTTACCCCTATCGGCCGAATACGCAGTATTTT.

This clonotype was found a few times. The J gene is TRBJ1-4, the V gene TRBV5-1, with TRBD1 as a possible D gene (6 bases). V was trimmed by 0 bases and J by 7 bases, leaving 13 bases between them. Germline CDR1 is SGHRS and CDR2 is YFSETQ. The CDR3 runs 15 residues. CDR3 coding DNA: TGCGCCAGCAGCTTGGACAGGGATGTGAGTGAAAAACTGTTTTTT. It specifies CASSLDRDVSEKLFF.

The genes are TRBV20-1 and TRBJ2-5; 13 bases match TRBD2. Per the germline V gene, CDR1 is DFQATT and CDR2 is SNEGSKA (reference sequence). The CDR3 has 14 amino acids. V was pared by 4 bases and J by 4 bases, with 3 bases of the junction left unmatched. CDR3 bases: TGCAGTGCTACCCGGACTAGCGGGAGAGAGACCCAGTACTTC. Its protein is CSATRTSGRETQYF.

Concerning this clonotype: Being one base from a much bigger clone, this may be a read error. The chain couples TRBV5-8 to TRBJ2-3, with D possibly TRBD2 on 5 matching bases. The CDR3 is made up of 15 amino acids. Germline V gives CDR1 SGHTS, CDR2 YDEGEE. Trimming removed 4 bases from V and 7 bases from J, with 19 bases in between. The CDR3: CASSTSGRGRNTQYF. CDR3 sequence (DNA): TGTGCCAGCAGCACATCGGGCAGAGGGCGAAATACGCAGTATTTT.

A few counts support this clonotype. The chain has TRBV7-9 and TRBJ2-5; 7 bases fit TRBD2. CDR1 is SEHNR, CDR2 FQNEAQ, per germline (reference sequence). V was clipped by 3 bases and J by 1 base; unmatched bases: 5. The CDR3 covers 15 residues. This chain's CDR3 is CASSFGSSGQETQYF. The CDR3 bases are TGTGCCAGCAGCTTTGGGTCTAGCGGCCAAGAGACCCAGTACTTC.

The genes are TRBV28 and TRBJ2-1; 9 bases align to TRBD1. V lost 6 bases, J lost 2 bases, and 8 bases stayed unmatched. CDR3 length: 16 residues. Germline lookup yields CDR1 MDHEN and CDR2 SYDVKM. The CDR3 DNA sequence: TGTGCCAGCAGACAGCGGGACAGGGCTACCTACAATGAGCAGTTCTTC. Amino acid sequence: CASRQRDRATYNEQFF.

This clonotype was detected only a few times. V is TRBV30 and J is TRBJ2-1; TRBD2 might be the D (6 bases). The CDR3 contains 13 residues. V dropped 4 bases and J dropped 7 bases, with 14 bases sitting between them. Germline V CDR1 and CDR2: GTSNPN, SVGIG (reference sequence). CDR3 nucleotide sequence: TGTGCCTGGAAGGAGGGAAGCGCTAATGAGCAGTTCTTC. Protein sequence: CAWKEGSANEQFF.

The V gene is TRBV29-1, the J gene TRBJ2-1, with 7 bases fitting TRBD1. This CDR3 contains 13 residues. With V trimmed by 7 bases and J by 8 bases, 11 bases remained unmatched. Germline V gene lookup returns CDR1 SQVTM and CDR2 ANQGSEA. The CDR3 sequence is CSGRRQGVDEQFF. CDR3 bases: TGCAGCGGCCGGCGACAGGGAGTCGATGAGCAGTTCTTC.

This sequence joins TRBV12-3 or TRBV12-4 and TRBJ2-5; 9 bases align to TRBD1. V was pared by 8 bases and J by 3 bases, with 7 bases of the junction left unmatched. The CDR3 runs 14 residues. The CDR3 DNA follows: TGTGCCAGCGGGACACGGACAGGGGAAGAGACCCAGTACTTC. The encoded protein is CASGTRTGEETQYF.

The rearrangement links TRBV19 to TRBJ2-1; 9 bases map to TRBD1. The CDR3 has 15 residues. Germline-derived CDR1 and CDR2 are LNHDA and SQIVND (reference sequence). With 4 bases clipped from V and 7 bases from J, the junction kept 8 bases outside the gene matches. For the CDR3, the DNA is TGTGCCAGTAGTAAAGCCGGGACAGGGTGGAATGAGCAGTTCTTC. Translation gives CASSKAGTGWNEQFF.

This clonotype was seen only a few times. The chain carries TRBV12-3 or TRBV12-4 and TRBJ1-6; weak D call: TRBD1 (5 bases). CDR3 length equals 21 residues. V gave up 4 bases and J gave up 0 bases, with 25 bases separating them. The CDR3 DNA reads as TGTGCCAGCAGTTCGGTTTTTCGAGACAGCCAACGCAGCTCCTATAATTCACCCCTCCACTTT. Its translation: CASSSVFRDSQRSSYNSPLHF.

The chain has TRBV5-1 and TRBJ1-2; D may be TRBD1 (5 bases). CDR1 and CDR2 (germline): SGHRS, YFSETQ. The V and J ends lost 2 bases and 0 bases respectively, with 14 bases between them. This CDR3 has 16 residues. In DNA, the CDR3 is TGCGCCAGCAGCTTTGACAGACGGGAAGCTAACTATGGCTACACCTTC. It specifies CASSFDRREANYGYTF.

This clonotype was found a few times. The rearrangement uses TRBV12-3 or TRBV12-4 and TRBJ2-4; no definite D call. The CDR3 totals 16 residues. The V end was cut by 0 bases, the J end by 1 base, with 10 bases between. CDR3 sequence: CASSLAGRQAKNIQYF. CDR3 sequence (DNA): TGTGCCAGCAGTTTAGCAGGTCGCCAGGCCAAAAACATTCAGTACTTC.

This clonotype was recorded a few times. CDR3 amino acids: CASSYEGTVSRNEQFF. The CDR3 coding sequence is TGTGCCAGCAGTTACGAGGGGACCGTTTCACGGAATGAGCAGTTCTTC. The chain joins TRBV6-5 to TRBJ2-1, with D perhaps being TRBD1 or TRBD2 (5 bases each). The V end was cut by 2 bases, the J end by 7 bases, with 18 bases between. CDR3 length: 16 amino acids. Germline lookup yields CDR1 MNHEY and CDR2 SVGAGI.

The V gene is TRBV29-1, the J gene TRBJ2-1, with unresolved D. Trimming removed 7 bases at V and 0 bases at J, with 13 bases between. The CDR3 has 14 amino acids. In germline, CDR1 is SQVTM, CDR2 ANQGSEA. In nucleotides, the CDR3 is TGCAGCGCCCTTGCCACCAGCTCCTACAATGAGCAGTTCTTC. Translating it yields CSALATSSYNEQFF.

On this clonotype itself: One end of the junction varies from germline; a read error may be responsible. The V gene is TRBV6-5, the J gene TRBJ2-7; weak D call: TRBD1 (6 bases). The CDR3 spans 15 residues. Germline assignment: CDR1 MNHEY and CDR2 SVGAGI. CDR3 region: CASSYDRSSTYEQYF. CDR3 bases: TGCGCCAGCAGTTACGACAGGTCTTCCACCTACGAGCAGTACTTC.

This chain links TRBV5-6 with TRBJ1-5, with 10 bases matching TRBD1. Trimming removed 4 bases from V and 4 bases from J; junction bases left unmatched: 5. Germline assignment: CDR1 SGHDT and CDR2 YYEEEE. The CDR3 is 15 amino acids. The CDR3 nucleotides are TGTGCCAGCAGCCGGGACAGGGGCCAAAATCAGCCCCAGCATTTT. This codes for CASSRDRGQNQPQHF.

This clonotype was seen more than once but under ten times. CDR3 DNA: TGTGCCAGCAGATGGGTGGGTCAAGATACGCAGTATTTT. Translated: CASRWVGQDTQYF. This rearrangement joins TRBV6-5 to TRBJ2-3; D unresolved. The CDR3 is 13 amino acids. The V end was cut by 6 bases, the J end by 5 bases, with 12 bases between. CDR1 and CDR2 (germline): MNHEY, SVGAGI.